The source of this TCR beta chain is a study of OX40 agonist ivuxolimab in advanced cancers. CDR3 length: 17 residues. Generated by immunoSEQ multiplex PCR, the TCRdb table keeps only in-frame clones and is missing some. The sample comprises about 89,000 clones, approximately 91% of which are singletons, and 0.25% to 0.35% rests with the top ten. This chain uses TRBV21-1 with TRBJ2-3; TRBD2, as called in the table, went unchecked against the DNA. TRBV21-1 is assigned pseudogene status. The sequencing used CD4+ or CD8+ T cells sorted from blood, collected in a trial of the OX40 agonist ivuxolimab. The source is an adult with an advanced solid tumor such as melanoma, head and neck, liver or kidney cancer. CDR3 DNA: TGTGCCCCCAGCCGCGGCGGGGGGGCTGTTTTGATAGATACGCAGTATTTT. Amino acid sequence: CAPSRGGGAVLIDTQYF.